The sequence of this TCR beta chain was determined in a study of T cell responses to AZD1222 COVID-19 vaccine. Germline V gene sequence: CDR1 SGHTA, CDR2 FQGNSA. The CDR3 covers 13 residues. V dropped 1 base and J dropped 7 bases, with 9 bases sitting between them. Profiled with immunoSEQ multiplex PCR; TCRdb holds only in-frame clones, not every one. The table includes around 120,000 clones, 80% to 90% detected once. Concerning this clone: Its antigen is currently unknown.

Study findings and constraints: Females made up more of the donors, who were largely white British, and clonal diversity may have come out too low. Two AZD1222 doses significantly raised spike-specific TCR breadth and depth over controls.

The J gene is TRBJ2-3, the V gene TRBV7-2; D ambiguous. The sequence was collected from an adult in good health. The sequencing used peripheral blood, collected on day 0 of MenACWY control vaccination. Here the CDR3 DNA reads TGTGCCAGCAGCTTAGGTGTGTACAATACGCAGTATTTT. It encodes CASSLGVYNTQYF.